The entry below gives a single T cell receptor (beta chain) sequence along with its context. The sample comes from a study of blood T cells in healthy people across ages. PCR was performed a second time for roughly 7 to 11 cycles using a sample-barcoded 5' primer and a J-beta primer mix. Researchers report that a template-switch adaptor with 12 random nucleotides tagged each cDNA molecule. TCRdb reprocessed the 5' RACE reads with MiXCR, giving one entry per CDR3 protein. Altogether around 940,000 distinct CDR3 sequences are present, just over 50% being singletons, with the ten largest covering around 21%. V shed 4 bases and J shed 4 bases, with 11 bases lying between them. Germline V gives CDR1 SGHDT, CDR2 YYEEEE. The CDR3 is 13 residues long.

The sample consisted of blood. The V gene is TRBV5-6, the J gene TRBJ1-2; D not resolved. This TCR came from a woman aged 55-69 years in good health. The CDR3 here is CASSPMESYGYTF. DNA for the CDR3: TGTGCCAGCAGCCCCATGGAGTCCTATGGCTACACCTTC.